This T cell receptor beta chain stems from a study of T cell repertoires in cytomegalovirus infection. Study details: The authors relied on CMV epitopes, both recently identified HLA-C-restricted and well-studied HLA-B-restricted. Both a matching HLA type and CMV infection were indicated by public TCR beta signatures. Points from the study as a whole: CMV carriers with the relevant HLA were identified by cumulative public TCR beta family frequency. Clonotypes of TCR beta that were HLA-C-restricted and CMV-specific dominated the ex vivo response.

This clonotype came up a few times. Its matching antigen is unknown. CDR1 MNHEY and CDR2 SVGAGI come from the germline V gene. The CDR3 is made up of 15 amino acids. The V end was cut by 1 base, the J end by 4 bases, with 11 bases between. MiXCR, run by TCRdb on the reads, gives a single entry per CDR3 protein. This sample has roughly 990,000 distinct CDR3 sequences, with around 32% found just once. The genes are TRBV6-5 and TRBJ1-5, with D unresolved. The TCR originated in a human donor in good health (CMV status not recorded). Some clones in this sample may be carry-over from other donors' samples. This specimen consisted of cultured CD8+ T cells from PBMCs, obtained from culture after CMV antigen stimulation. This CDR3 reads CASSYCLKPNQPQHF. The CDR3 coding sequence is TGTGCCAGCAGTTACTGTCTGAAACCGAATCAGCCCCAGCATTTT.